This entry concerns a single T cell receptor beta chain. The target antigen is unknown. This record comes from a study of T cell responses to AZD1222 COVID-19 vaccine. Study-level results: Of the AZD1222 recipients, only five to seven were seropositive at baseline. Two AZD1222 doses significantly raised spike-specific TCR breadth and depth over controls.

It was second doses at about 4 or about 12 weeks that were pooled. Measured with immunoSEQ multiplex PCR; TCRdb has only the in-frame clones, and not every one. Among 150,000 to 200,000 clones listed, over 85% were seen once. Between the trimmed V and J ends, which lost 5 bases and 5 bases, there was a span of 13 bases. Germline lookup yields CDR1 ENHRY and CDR2 SYGVKD. This CDR3 contains 13 residues. The sequence came from an adult who received the AZD1222 COVID-19 vaccine. This chain links TRBV10-3 with TRBJ2-7; D is perhaps TRBD1 (6 bases). The material was peripheral blood, obtained 28 days after the second AZD1222 dose. Written as DNA, the CDR3 is TGTGCCATCAGTCAGGACAGAGAGGACGAGCAGTACTTC. Its protein is CAISQDREDEQYF.